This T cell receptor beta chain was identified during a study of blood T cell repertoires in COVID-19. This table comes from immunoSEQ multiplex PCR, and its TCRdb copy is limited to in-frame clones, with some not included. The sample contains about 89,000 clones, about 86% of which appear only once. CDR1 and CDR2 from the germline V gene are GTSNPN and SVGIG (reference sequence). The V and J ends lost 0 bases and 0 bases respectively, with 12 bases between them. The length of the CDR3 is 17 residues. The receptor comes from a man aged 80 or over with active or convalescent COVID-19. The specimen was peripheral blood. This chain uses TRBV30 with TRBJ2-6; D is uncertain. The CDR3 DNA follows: TGTGCCTGGAGTGTTGTGGGCCCGGCCTCTGGGGCCAACGTCCTGACTTTC. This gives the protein CAWSVVGPASGANVLTF.